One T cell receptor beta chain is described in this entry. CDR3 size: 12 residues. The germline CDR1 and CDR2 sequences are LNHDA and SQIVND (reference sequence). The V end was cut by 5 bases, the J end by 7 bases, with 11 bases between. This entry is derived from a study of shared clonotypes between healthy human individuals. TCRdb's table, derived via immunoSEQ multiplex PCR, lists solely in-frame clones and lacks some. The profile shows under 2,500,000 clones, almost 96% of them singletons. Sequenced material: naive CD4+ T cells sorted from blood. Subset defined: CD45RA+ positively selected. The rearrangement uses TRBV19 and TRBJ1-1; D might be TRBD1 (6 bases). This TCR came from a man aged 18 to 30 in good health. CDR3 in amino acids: CASSPQGGEAFF. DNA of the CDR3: TGTGCCAGTAGTCCTCAAGGGGGTGAAGCTTTCTTT.